Listed here are 20 T cell receptor beta chains from one sample, sequenced in a study of T-cell reconstitution after alpha-beta-depleted transplantation in children. A TCRbeta library incorporating unique molecular identifiers was prepared. TCRdb redid the calling of the PCR reads with MiXCR, one entry per CDR3 protein. The sample records tens of thousands of distinct CDR3 sequences, 15% to 17% being singletons. The sample here was PBMCs, mostly from graft donor cells, taken 180 days after TCRalphabeta/CD19-depleted stem cell transplant. The receptors were sampled from a male patient aged 2 to 9 who had a stem cell transplant for acute lymphoblastic leukemia, so the T cells may come from the graft donor.

This clonotype has a single count. V usage is TRBV19 and J usage is TRBJ2-6; D remains unclear. V lost 8 bases, J lost 0 bases, and 8 bases lay in between. The CDR3 length is 14 residues. Germline V gene sequence: CDR1 LNHDA, CDR2 SQIVND (reference sequence). The CDR3 coding sequence is TGTGCCAGTGGTAGATTCTCTGGGGCCAACGTCCTGACTTTC. The encoded protein is CASGRFSGANVLTF.

This clonotype was seen only a few times. The gene calls are TRBV11-2 and TRBJ1-1; D call uncertain. The CDR3 extends over 13 amino acids. Looked up from germline, CDR1 is SGHAT and CDR2 is FQNNGV. Trimming took off 6 bases at V and 3 bases at J, with 11 bases between the two ends. CDR3 in amino acids: CASSLSLYTEAFF. CDR3 coding DNA: TGTGCCAGCAGTTTATCACTTTACACTGAAGCTTTCTTT.

The V and J genes are TRBV5-1 and TRBJ2-7, with 12 positions matching TRBD2. V lost 4 bases to trimming and J lost 4 bases; unmatched junction nucleotides: 9. The CDR3 runs to 16 residues. CDR1 and CDR2 (germline): SGHRS, YFSETQ. The CDR3 reads CASSNGLAGIAYEQYF. CDR3 DNA sequence: TGCGCCAGCAGCAACGGACTAGCGGGGATTGCTTACGAGCAGTACTTC.

This clonotype was detected only a few times. V usage is TRBV28 and J usage is TRBJ1-5; no clear D gene. Deletions cut 7 bases from V and 2 bases from J, with 15 bases between. The CDR3 runs to 15 residues. Germline V gene sequence: CDR1 MDHEN, CDR2 SYDVKM. CDR3 nucleotide sequence: TGTGCCAGCACCCGGCGGGGTAATGGCAATCAGCCCCAGCATTTT. Protein sequence: CASTRRGNGNQPQHF.

This clonotype has a handful of counts. The chain is built from TRBV6-4 and TRBJ1-1; 12 bases fit TRBD1. The V segment lost 7 bases and the J segment 8 bases; nucleotides outside the gene matches: 11. From germline, CDR1 is MRHNA and CDR2 SNTAGT. The CDR3 is 15 residues long. CDR3 residues: CASKPGQGARKEAFF. The CDR3 DNA reads as TGTGCCAGCAAACCGGGACAGGGGGCGAGGAAGGAAGCTTTCTTT.

V gene TRBV10-1 combines with J gene TRBJ1-6; D gene ambiguous. Germline assignment: CDR1 WNHNN and CDR2 SYGVQD (reference sequence). CDR3 length equals 16 residues. Trimming took 3 bases from V and 1 from J, leaving 10 bases between them. CDR3 in amino acids: CASSDGRESYNSPLHF. The CDR3 coding sequence is TGCGCCAGCAGTGACGGGAGGGAGTCCTATAATTCACCCCTCCACTTT.

This clonotype was counted only a few times. V and J are TRBV6-1 and TRBJ1-1; the match to TRBD1 covers 7 bases. After removal of 7 bases from V and 4 bases from J, the junction contained 6 bases not matched to a gene. The CDR3 contains 13 residues. Germline lookup yields CDR1 MNHNS and CDR2 SASEGT. The CDR3 DNA reads TGTGCCAGCACCAACAGGGGTGGCACTGAAGCTTTCTTT. Translation gives CASTNRGGTEAFF.

Details on this clonotype: A junction boundary mismatches the germline segment, possibly from a read error. This chain uses TRBV14 with TRBJ2-5; no definite D call. The length of the CDR3 is 10 residues. Germline CDR1 and CDR2: SGHDN and FVKESK. This chain's CDR3 is CASSGNRVHF. The CDR3 DNA follows: TGTGCCAGCTCTGGGAATCGGGTGCACTTC.

The V and J genes are TRBV2 and TRBJ2-1; D gene ambiguous. Germline CDR1 reads SNHLY; CDR2 reads FYNNEI. Trimming took 1 base from V and 0 from J, leaving 7 bases between them. This CDR3 region has 15 residues. CDR3 sequence: CASSEERDSYNEQFF. The CDR3 DNA is TGTGCCAGCAGTGAAGAAAGGGACTCCTACAATGAGCAGTTCTTC.

This clonotype was recorded many times. The chain is built from TRBV12-3 or TRBV12-4 and TRBJ2-4; D possibly uses TRBD1 or TRBD2 (6 bases each). The V gene lost 3 bases and the J gene lost 7 bases, with 13 bases spanning the gap. The CDR3 spans 14 residues. The CDR3: CASSLNREVNIQYF. The CDR3 coding sequence is TGTGCCAGCAGTTTGAACAGGGAGGTTAACATTCAGTACTTC.

The sample holds a few counts of this clonotype. This chain uses TRBV12-3 or TRBV12-4 with TRBJ1-2; no definite D call. V shed 1 base and J shed 8 bases, with 11 bases lying between them. The CDR3 has 13 residues. The CDR3 here is CASSLGQLRGYTF. For the CDR3, the DNA is TGTGCCAGCAGTTTAGGCCAGTTGCGGGGCTACACCTTC.

The genes are TRBV6-5 and TRBJ1-4; D perhaps matches TRBD1 (6 bases). Germline CDR1 reads MNHEY; CDR2 reads SVGAGI. Trimming shortened V by 7 bases and J by 8 bases, and 17 bases separated the two germline ends. The CDR3 covers 14 residues. CDR3 bases: TGTGCCAGCAACGAGGACAGTTCGAAGGAAAAACTGTTTTTT. Amino acids: CASNEDSSKEKLFF.

The chain carries TRBV20-1 and TRBJ2-4; D is unresolved. Between the trimmed V and J ends, which lost 0 bases and 0 bases, there was a span of 9 bases. Germline CDR1 and CDR2: DFQATT and SNEGSKA (reference sequence). The length of the CDR3 is 15 residues. This CDR3 is CSARDWGLAKNIQYF. CDR3 sequence (DNA): TGCAGTGCTAGAGATTGGGGTTTAGCCAAAAACATTCAGTACTTC.

V and J are TRBV19 and TRBJ1-2; TRBD1 matches at 8 bases. The trim removed 4 bases at V and 0 bases at J, leaving 4 bases unmatched. CDR3 length equals 15 residues. Germline loops: CDR1 LNHDA, CDR2 SQIVND (reference sequence). The CDR3 here is CASSTDRGSNYGYTF. The CDR3 DNA reads TGTGCCAGTAGTACCGACAGGGGATCTAACTATGGCTACACCTTC.

In its sample, this clonotype was seen many times. V is TRBV7-2 and J is TRBJ2-5; 7 bases map to TRBD1. Germline V gene sequence: CDR1 SGHTA, CDR2 FQGNSA. Trimming took 7 bases from V and 5 from J; bases not matched to a gene: 13. The CDR3 contains 15 residues. CDR3 amino acids: CASTSGTVLGETQYF. The CDR3 bases are TGTGCCAGCACCTCCGGGACAGTCCTAGGGGAGACCCAGTACTTC.

This rearrangement joins TRBV5-1 to TRBJ1-2; D ambiguous. The V and J ends lost 4 bases and 8 bases respectively, with 15 bases between them. Germline V CDR1 and CDR2: SGHRS, YFSETQ. The CDR3 has 13 residues. The CDR3 DNA reads as TGCGCCAGCAGCGCGGTAAAGGAGGGCGGCTACACCTTC. This sequence encodes CASSAVKEGGYTF.

This clonotype was counted between two and nine times. The chain is built from TRBV29-1 and TRBJ1-1, with 7 bases that match TRBD1. The CDR3 contains 13 residues. Per the germline V gene, CDR1 is SQVTM and CDR2 is ANQGSEA. Germline trimming cut 6 bases from V and 4 bases from J; bases unmatched to any gene: 8. The CDR3 here is CSVGQSMGTEAFF. CDR3 DNA: TGCAGCGTGGGACAGTCGATGGGCACTGAAGCTTTCTTT.

This clonotype was detected a few times. The chain combines TRBV7-9 with TRBJ2-7; no clear D. The CDR3 length is 12 residues. Germline assignment: CDR1 SEHNR and CDR2 FQNEAQ (reference sequence). V lost 6 bases to trimming and J lost 1 base, with 7 bases between them. The CDR3 bases are TGTGCCAGCAGTCTTGGGTCCTACGAGCAGTACTTC. This translates into CASSLGSYEQYF.

This clonotype was detected many times. V usage is TRBV20-1 and J usage is TRBJ2-2; the match to TRBD2 covers 13 bases. V was clipped by 1 base and J by 5 bases; unmatched bases: 10. Per the germline V gene, CDR1 is DFQATT and CDR2 is SNEGSKA (reference sequence). The CDR3 is 18 amino acids. Here the CDR3 DNA reads TGCAGTGCTAGAGGTGTGGGACTAGCGGGGTTCGGGACCGGGGAGCTGTTTTTT. Its protein product is CSARGVGLAGFGTGELFF.

There are a few counts of this clonotype. In nucleotides, the CDR3 is TGTGCCAGCTTAATGGGCTACGAGCAGTACTTC. Amino acid sequence: CASLMGYEQYF. The chain uses TRBV2 and TRBJ2-7; no clear D. The germline V and J ends were trimmed by 8 bases and 3 bases, with 8 bases remaining between them. The germline V gene encodes CDR1 SNHLY and CDR2 FYNNEI. The CDR3 runs to 11 residues.